This TCR beta chain was retrieved from a study of T cells after posttransplantation cyclophosphamide. Study-level points and caveats: Blood and skin or GI T cell repertoires showed limited TRB overlap. TRB clonality was highly associated with recipient CMV seropositivity and reactivation.

Sampled 1 year posttransplant, controls received myeloablative marrow transplants, methotrexate and a calcineurin inhibitor. Losses at the gene ends were 7 bases for V and 0 bases for J; bases not matched to a gene: 9. Germline CDR1 MDHEN, CDR2 SYDVKM. This CDR3 has 15 amino acids. As for this clone: What it binds is not known.

Assay used: immunoSEQ multiplex PCR; TCRdb lists only in-frame clones, some missing. The profile covers 19,000 or so clones, with 80% to 90% appearing a single time and roughly 2.2% taken by the ten largest. Sequences were derived from PBMCs, sampled around 350 days after allogeneic stem cell transplant with calcineurin inhibitor and methotrexate. The clonotype originates from a female patient in her 30s who received an allogeneic stem cell transplant from an unrelated donor, was CMV-positive, and had acute and chronic GVHD. Part of the T cell pool may stem from the graft donor. J is TRBJ2-7 and V is TRBV28; 7 bases match TRBD2. The DNA for the CDR3 is TGTGCCAGCACCCCAAGCGGGATGAGCTCCTACGAGCAGTACTTC. Translating it yields CASTPSGMSSYEQYF.